This TCR beta chain was recovered during a study of PD-1 blockade in classical Hodgkin lymphoma. Overall study context: Intravenous infusions of nivolumab 3 mg/kg reached patients every 2 weeks. Study-level points and caveats: Newly diagnosed patients reportedly had lower baseline TCR diversity than healthy donors. Complete responders had baseline diversity similar to newly diagnosed patients.

The CDR3 consists of 17 residues. V shed 2 bases and J 0 bases; nucleotides not matched to a gene: 7. Per the germline V gene, CDR1 is LNHNV and CDR2 is YYDKDF (reference sequence). Turning to this clone: The antigen is not known.

Autologous stem cell transplantation was followed by relapse in every patient, and brentuximab vedotin exposure varied. Using magnetic negative selection, the CD4+ T cells were separated out of thawed PBMCs. Repertoires were generated with immunoSEQ multiplex PCR, while TCRdb's copy carries only in-frame clones and drops some. The table lists around 7,700 clones, 70% to 90% of them singletons. The sequencing used CD4+ T cells from blood, collected at baseline. This chain uses TRBV15 with TRBJ1-2, with 9 bases aligning to TRBD1. This sequence originates from a human donor with classical Hodgkin lymphoma. CDR3 bases: TGTGCCACCAGCAGATTCCCGGGACAGGGACCTAACTATGGCTACACCTTC. Translated: CATSRFPGQGPNYGYTF.